This T cell receptor (beta chain) originates from a study of T cells after yellow fever vaccination. Study-level findings and limits: Highly abundant clonotypes carried over from the bulk population could end up in FACS-sorted repertoires as contaminants.

As regards this clonotype: Its specificity is unknown.

CDR3 length: 10 amino acids. Trimming left V 8 bases short and J 5 bases short, with 6 bases between. Germline V gene sequence: CDR1 MNHEY, CDR2 SVGEGT. TCRdb redid the calling of the 5' RACE reads with MiXCR, one entry per CDR3 protein. Altogether 360,000 or so distinct CDR3 sequences are present, more than 9% being singletons, with the ten largest covering roughly 18%. The chain carries TRBV6-2 or TRBV6-3 and TRBJ2-5; D not certain. The sample consisted of PBMCs, taken on the day of the first yellow fever vaccination. The sequence came from a man between 18 and 29 years old who received the YFV17D yellow fever vaccine. CDR3 nucleotides: TGTGCCAGCCCTAGGGAGACCCAGTACTTC. It is translated as CASPRETQYF.